A selection of T cell receptor beta chains follows, all from one sample in a study of blood T cell repertoires in COVID-19. Measured with immunoSEQ multiplex PCR; TCRdb has only the in-frame clones, and not every one. Here the sample spans tens of thousands of clones, about 91% being singletons. Source material: peripheral blood. The receptors stem from a man aged 50 or older with active COVID-19. Each CDR3 is given without its conserved first and last residue. The size entry is marked missing in some rows and otherwise reads once, few, many or a size class.

ASSASGSLNTEAF	once	TRBV28	TRBJ1-1
ASSRKDSSNTEAF	once	TRBV5-1	TRBJ1-1
ASSSGTGPSGANVLT	-	TRBV7-6	TRBJ2-6
ASSLEGQGIQETQY	-	TRBV11-3	TRBJ2-5
ASSSGQAQETQY	-	TRBV11-2	TRBJ2-5
ASSLLRGLSGNTIY	-	TRBV7-9	TRBJ1-3
ASQGADYGYT	-	TRBV7-9	TRBJ1-2
ASSTGDRVTETQY	-	TRBV5-1	TRBJ2-5
ATSDSVGQGPPRGQF	once	TRBV24-1	TRBJ2-1
ASSLPTGDTEAF	-	TRBV5-1	TRBJ1-1
ASSTQGIGTEAF	once	TRBV5-1	TRBJ1-1
ASTASGAHRMNTEAF	-	TRBV19	TRBJ1-1
ASSGGLAGGPGTYEQY	-	TRBV7-6	TRBJ2-7
ASSLVAADLYNEQF	once	TRBV5-4	TRBJ2-1
SGKTGTSTDTQY	-	TRBV29-1	TRBJ2-3
ASSLAPGGIEGAF	-	TRBV5-1	TRBJ1-1
ASSLSPGSGANVLT	-	TRBV5-1	TRBJ2-6
ASSYTILGQAD	-	TRBV14	TRBJ1-3
ASSLGTSGGETQY	-	TRBV4-1	TRBJ2-5
ASSPGSINTQY	-	TRBV12-3/TRBV12-4	TRBJ2-7
ASSHISGGRDTQY	once	TRBV7-6	TRBJ2-3
ASSSVPSYEQY	-	TRBV2	TRBJ2-7
ASSSSQRGSRRASTDTQY	-	TRBV28	TRBJ2-3
ASRESGIPSYNEQF	-	TRBV7-9	TRBJ2-1
ASSPGYRGLTEAF	-	TRBV18	TRBJ1-1
ASGPGEGRGYGYT	-	TRBV27	TRBJ1-2
ASSLSVGEQY	-	TRBV12-3/TRBV12-4	TRBJ2-7
ASSDRRGTGELF	-	TRBV27	TRBJ2-2
AISEDRGNEKLF	-	TRBV10-3	TRBJ1-4
ASFAGGGYT	-	TRBV6-5	TRBJ1-2
ASSLDRGSDTQY	-	TRBV7-8	TRBJ2-3
ASSPSAWGGAGELF	-	TRBV5-4	TRBJ2-2
ASSVASSGNTIY	once	TRBV2	TRBJ1-3
ASSGQLAGKIYEQY	-	TRBV6-1	TRBJ2-7
ASSYRGTNTGELF	-	TRBV6-5	TRBJ2-2
ASSLEQRMQF	-	TRBV5-1	TRBJ2-1
ASRAGTSGTDTQY	-	TRBV28	TRBJ2-3
ASSFTTGTGVGYT	-	TRBV6-5	TRBJ1-2
ASSFMRQETQY	-	TRBV5-1	TRBJ2-5
ASRRGTAQLYGYT	-	TRBV4-1	TRBJ1-2
ASSNYRGSQPQH	-	TRBV19	TRBJ1-5
ASSSGLGQPQH	-	TRBV5-1	TRBJ1-5
ASSQSGQVNSPLH	-	TRBV7-7	TRBJ1-6
ASSFGRRSGNTIY	-	TRBV7-9	TRBJ1-3
ASSSVGTGMGGETQY	-	TRBV7-9	TRBJ2-5